The clone carrying this T cell receptor (beta chain) occurred a few times. This sample was taken from a study of T cell repertoires in cytomegalovirus infection. Overall study: Public TCR beta signatures indicated both CMV infection and matching HLA type.

A single record per CDR3 protein comes from TCRdb applying MiXCR to the reads. The sample carries some 450,000 distinct CDR3 sequences, about a third recorded once. Germline values: CDR1 SEHNR, CDR2 FQNEAQ (reference sequence). With V trimmed by 4 bases and J by 1 base, 0 bases remained unmatched. This CDR3 is 13 amino acids long. The rearrangement uses TRBV7-9 and TRBJ2-5, with 7 bases aligning to TRBD2. The clonotype was recovered from a human donor in good health (CMV status not recorded). Some clones in this sample may be carry-over from other donors' samples. Sequencing input: PBMCs. CDR3 sequence reads: CASSSSGQETQYF. In DNA, the CDR3 is TGTGCCAGCAGCTCTAGCGGCCAAGAGACCCAGTACTTC.